The 10 T cell receptor beta chains given below trace back to one sample, sequenced in a study of T cell repertoires in cytomegalovirus infection. No antigen is known for these receptors. TCRdb reprocessed the reads with MiXCR, giving one entry per CDR3 protein. The table has about 830,000 distinct CDR3 sequences, roughly 33% seen once; the top ten hold about an eighth. The sequences come from cultured CD8+ T cells from PBMCs, collected from culture after CMV antigen stimulation. The receptors stem from a human donor in good health (CMV status not recorded). Some clones in this sample may be carry-over from other donors' samples.

This clonotype was counted many times. The chain employs TRBV6-1 and TRBJ2-1, with a possible D match to TRBD2 (6 bases). The CDR3 is 15 amino acids. Germline CDR1 and CDR2: MNHNS and SASEGT. V lost 0 bases to trimming and J lost 7 bases, with 13 bases between them. This CDR3 is CASSEARGSGNEQFF. The CDR3 DNA sequence: TGTGCCAGCAGTGAAGCTAGGGGCAGCGGGAATGAGCAGTTCTTC.

This chain connects TRBV6-1 to TRBJ1-2; D ambiguous. CDR3 length: 15 residues. V shed 3 bases and J shed 4 bases, with 15 bases lying between them. CDR1 is MNHNS, CDR2 SASEGT, per germline. CDR3 bases: TGTGCCAGCAGTGAGACCGCCTACGACCTCTATGGCTACACCTTC. It codes for CASSETAYDLYGYTF.

The table lists this clonotype with a few counts. CDR3: CASQGHLNTEAFF. As DNA, the CDR3 is TGTGCCAGCCAGGGACACCTGAACACTGAAGCTTTCTTT. The rearrangement joins TRBV27 to TRBJ1-1; weak D call: TRBD1 (6 bases). The V gene lost 8 bases and the J gene lost 0 bases, with 10 bases spanning the gap. CDR3 length equals 13 residues. The germline CDR1 and CDR2 sequences are MNHEY and SMNVEV (reference sequence).

The rearrangement links TRBV3-1 to TRBJ2-7; maybe TRBD2 (5 bases). CDR3 length: 14 amino acids. In germline, CDR1 is LGHDT, CDR2 YNNKEL (reference sequence). V dropped 1 base and J dropped 4 bases, with 11 bases sitting between them. CDR3 sequence (DNA): TGTGCCAGCAGCCAAGTAGGCAGGAGGTACGAGCAGTACTTC. Amino acid sequence: CASSQVGRRYEQYF.

This clonotype was counted many times. V usage is TRBV7-8 and J usage is TRBJ2-2; D is uncertain. This CDR3 comprises 13 residues. The V end was cut by 5 bases, the J end by 6 bases, with 10 bases between. Germline values: CDR1 SGHVS, CDR2 FQNEAQ. CDR3 DNA: TGTGCCAGCAGCCCGTACTCGGCCGGGGAGCTGTTTTTT. Translated: CASSPYSAGELFF.

The table lists this clonotype with a few counts. Being one base from a much bigger clone, this may be a read error. This sequence joins TRBV9 and TRBJ2-1; D is perhaps TRBD1 (5 bases). Germline CDR1 reads SGDLS; CDR2 reads YYNGEE. This CDR3 spans 12 amino acids. With 0 bases removed from V and 9 bases from J, the gap between germline ends came to 7 bases. CDR3: CASSVEGIEQFF. The DNA of the CDR3 is TGTGCCAGCAGCGTAGAGGGGATTGAGCAGTTCTTC.

The chain employs TRBV7-6 and TRBJ2-1; D might be TRBD2 (7 bases). Trimming shortened V by 4 bases and J by 8 bases, and 24 bases separated the two germline ends. Germline lookup yields CDR1 SGHVS and CDR2 FNYEAQ. This CDR3 contains 17 residues. CDR3 coding DNA: TGTGCCAGCAGCTCTTCGGTACCCCTGGGGGGGCGGGATGAGCAGTTCTTC. Translating gives CASSSSVPLGGRDEQFF.

J is TRBJ2-7 and V is TRBV4-1; D may be TRBD2 (6 bases). Looked up from germline, CDR1 is MGHRA and CDR2 is YSYEKL. The CDR3 loop spans 15 amino acids. V was pared by 4 bases and J by 3 bases, with 16 bases between. In nucleotides, the CDR3 is TGCGCCAGCAGCCCTTACCTCGGAGGGGACTACGAGCAGTACGTC. Translation: CASSPYLGGDYEQYV.

This chain links TRBV27 with TRBJ2-1, with 12 bases lining up with TRBD2. The CDR3 consists of 15 residues. V gave up 3 bases and J gave up 9 bases; unmatched junction bases: 6. Germline V lookup: CDR1 MNHEY, CDR2 SMNVEV (reference sequence). CDR3 in amino acids: CASSFGLAGIGEQFF. CDR3 in DNA: TGTGCCAGCAGTTTCGGACTAGCGGGGATTGGTGAGCAGTTCTTC.

Concerning this clonotype itself: The CDR3 ends on some other residue instead of the conserved phenylalanine or tryptophan, so this is likely a read error. Because the CDR3's place on the DNA is in doubt, the DNA is left out and the CDR3 is given as listed by TCRdb. This chain uses TRBV6-1 with TRBJ1-1; TRBD1 is the table's D call and was not checked against the DNA. The germline gives CDR1 MNHNS, CDR2 SASEGT. Counting both end residues, the CDR3 totals 16 amino acids. CDR3: CAGSTGTDLNFLPLPS.